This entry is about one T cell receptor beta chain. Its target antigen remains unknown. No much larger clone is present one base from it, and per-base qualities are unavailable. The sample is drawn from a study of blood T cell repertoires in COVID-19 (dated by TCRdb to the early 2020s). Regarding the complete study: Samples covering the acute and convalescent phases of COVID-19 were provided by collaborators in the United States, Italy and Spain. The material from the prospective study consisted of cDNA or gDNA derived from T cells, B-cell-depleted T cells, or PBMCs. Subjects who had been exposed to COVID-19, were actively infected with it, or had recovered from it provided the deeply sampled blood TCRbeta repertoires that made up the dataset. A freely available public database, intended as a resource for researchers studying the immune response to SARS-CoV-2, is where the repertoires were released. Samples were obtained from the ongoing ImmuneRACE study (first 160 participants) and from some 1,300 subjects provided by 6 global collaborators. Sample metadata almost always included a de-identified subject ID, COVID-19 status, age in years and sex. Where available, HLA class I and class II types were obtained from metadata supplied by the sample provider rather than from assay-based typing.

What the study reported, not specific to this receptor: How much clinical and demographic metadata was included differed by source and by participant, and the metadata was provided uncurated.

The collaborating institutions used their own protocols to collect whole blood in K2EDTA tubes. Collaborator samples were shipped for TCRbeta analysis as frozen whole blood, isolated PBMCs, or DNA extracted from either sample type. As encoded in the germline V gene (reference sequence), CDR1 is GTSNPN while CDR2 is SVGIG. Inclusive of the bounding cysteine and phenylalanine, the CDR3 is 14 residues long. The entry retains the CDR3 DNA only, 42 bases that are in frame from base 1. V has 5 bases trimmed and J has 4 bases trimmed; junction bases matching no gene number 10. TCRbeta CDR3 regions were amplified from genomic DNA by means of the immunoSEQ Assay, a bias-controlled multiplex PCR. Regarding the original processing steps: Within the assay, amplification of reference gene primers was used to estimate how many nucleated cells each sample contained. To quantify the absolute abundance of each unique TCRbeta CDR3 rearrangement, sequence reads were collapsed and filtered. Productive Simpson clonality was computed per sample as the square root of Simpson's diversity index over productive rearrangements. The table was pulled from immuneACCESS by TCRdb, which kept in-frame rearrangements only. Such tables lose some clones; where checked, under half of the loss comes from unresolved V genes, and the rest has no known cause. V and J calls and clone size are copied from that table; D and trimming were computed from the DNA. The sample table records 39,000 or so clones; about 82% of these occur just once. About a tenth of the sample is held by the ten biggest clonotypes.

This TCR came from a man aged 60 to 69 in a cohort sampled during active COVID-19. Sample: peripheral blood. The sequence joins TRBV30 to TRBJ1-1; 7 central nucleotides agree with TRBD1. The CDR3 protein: CAWGPQGRITEAFF. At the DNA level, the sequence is TGTGCCTGGGGCCCACAGGGGAGGATCACTGAAGCTTTCTTT.